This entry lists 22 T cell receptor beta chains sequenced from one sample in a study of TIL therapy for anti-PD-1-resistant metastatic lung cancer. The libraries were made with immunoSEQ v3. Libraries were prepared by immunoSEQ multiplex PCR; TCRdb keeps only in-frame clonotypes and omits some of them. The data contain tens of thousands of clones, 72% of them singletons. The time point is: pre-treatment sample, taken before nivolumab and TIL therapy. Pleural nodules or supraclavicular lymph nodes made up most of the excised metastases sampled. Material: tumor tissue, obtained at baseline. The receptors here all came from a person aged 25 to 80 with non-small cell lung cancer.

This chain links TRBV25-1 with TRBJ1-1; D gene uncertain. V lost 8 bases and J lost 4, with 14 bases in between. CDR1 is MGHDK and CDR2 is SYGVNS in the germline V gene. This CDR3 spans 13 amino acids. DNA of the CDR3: TGTGCCAGCCAGGACCGACGGGGCACTGAAGCTTTCTTT. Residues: CASQDRRGTEAFF. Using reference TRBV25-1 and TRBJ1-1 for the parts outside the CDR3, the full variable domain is EADIYQTPRYLVIGTGKKITLECSQTMGHDKMYWYQQDPGMELHLIHYSYGVNSTEKGDLSSESTVSRIRTEHFPLTLESARPSHTSQYLCASQDRRGTEAFFGQGTRLTVV.

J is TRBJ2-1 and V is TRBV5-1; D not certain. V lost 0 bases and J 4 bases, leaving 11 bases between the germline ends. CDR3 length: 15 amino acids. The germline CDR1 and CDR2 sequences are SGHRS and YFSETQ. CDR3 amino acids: CASSLDGRPYNEQFF. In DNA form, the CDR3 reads TGCGCCAGCAGCTTGGACGGAAGGCCTTACAATGAGCAGTTCTTC. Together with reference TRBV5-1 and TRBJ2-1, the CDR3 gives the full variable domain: KAGVTQTPRYLIKTRGQQVTLSCSPISGHRSVSWYQQTPGQGLQFLFEYFSETQRNKGNFPGRFSGRQFSNSRSEMNVSTLELGDSALYLCASSLDGRPYNEQFFGPGTRLTVL.

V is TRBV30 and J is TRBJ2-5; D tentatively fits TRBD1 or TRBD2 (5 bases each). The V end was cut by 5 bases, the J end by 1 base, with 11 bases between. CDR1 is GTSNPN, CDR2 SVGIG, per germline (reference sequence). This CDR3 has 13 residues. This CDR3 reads CAWANGGQETQYF. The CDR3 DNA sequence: TGTGCCTGGGCAAATGGGGGCCAAGAGACCCAGTACTTC.

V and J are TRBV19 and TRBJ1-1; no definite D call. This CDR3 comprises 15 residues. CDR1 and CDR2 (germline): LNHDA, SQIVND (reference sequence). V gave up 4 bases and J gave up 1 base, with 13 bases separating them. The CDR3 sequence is CASSTSDHGNTEAFF. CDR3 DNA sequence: TGTGCCAGTAGTACCTCGGACCACGGGAACACTGAAGCTTTCTTT.

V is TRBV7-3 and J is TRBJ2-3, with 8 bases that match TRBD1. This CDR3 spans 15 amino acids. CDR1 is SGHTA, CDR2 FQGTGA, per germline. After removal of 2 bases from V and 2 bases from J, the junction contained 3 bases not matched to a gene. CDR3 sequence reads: CASSLGQGPTDTQYF. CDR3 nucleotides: TGTGCCAGCAGCTTAGGACAGGGTCCCACAGATACGCAGTATTTT.

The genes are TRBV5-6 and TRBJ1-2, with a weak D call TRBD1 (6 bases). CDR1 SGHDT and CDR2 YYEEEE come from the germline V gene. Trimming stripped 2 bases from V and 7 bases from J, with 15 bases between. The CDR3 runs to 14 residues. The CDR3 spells CASSLVKQGLGYTF. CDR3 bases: TGTGCCAGCAGCTTAGTAAAACAGGGCCTTGGCTACACCTTC.

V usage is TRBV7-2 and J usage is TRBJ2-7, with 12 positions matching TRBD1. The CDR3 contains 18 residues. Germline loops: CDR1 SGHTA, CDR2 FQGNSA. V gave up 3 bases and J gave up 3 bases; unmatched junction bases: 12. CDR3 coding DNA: TGTGCCAGCAGCTTGTCCGGGACAGGGGGCTATCACTTCTACGAGCAGTACTTC. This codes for CASSLSGTGGYHFYEQYF.

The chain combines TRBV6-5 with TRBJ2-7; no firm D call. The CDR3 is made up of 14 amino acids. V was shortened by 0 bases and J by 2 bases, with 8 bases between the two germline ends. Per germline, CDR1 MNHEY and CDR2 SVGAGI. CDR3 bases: TGTGCCAGCAGTTACTCGTCTGTGGCCTACGAGCAGTACTTC. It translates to CASSYSSVAYEQYF.

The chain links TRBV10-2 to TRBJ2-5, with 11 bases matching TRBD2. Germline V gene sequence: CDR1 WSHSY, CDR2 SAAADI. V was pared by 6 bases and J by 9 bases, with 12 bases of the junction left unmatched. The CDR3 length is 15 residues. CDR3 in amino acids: CASRGLSGGVGAQYF. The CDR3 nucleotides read TGCGCCAGCAGAGGACTTAGCGGGGGGGTTGGGGCCCAGTACTTC.

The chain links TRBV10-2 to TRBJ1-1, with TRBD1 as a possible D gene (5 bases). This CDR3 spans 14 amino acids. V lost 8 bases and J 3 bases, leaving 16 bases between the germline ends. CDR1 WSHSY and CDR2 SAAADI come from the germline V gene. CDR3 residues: CASRGGGVDTEAFF. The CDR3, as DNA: TGCGCCAGCCGCGGTGGGGGTGTCGACACTGAAGCTTTCTTT.

Here the CDR3 DNA reads TGTGCCAGCAGCTTAGTGTTGAGGGGGGAAGCTTTCTTT. The encoded protein is CASSLVLRGEAFF. This chain joins TRBV7-2 and TRBJ1-1; tentatively, D is TRBD1 (6 bases). Trimming shortened V by 1 base and J by 8 bases, and 11 bases separated the two germline ends. The V gene's germline CDR1 is SGHTA and CDR2 FQGNSA. The CDR3 runs 13 residues.

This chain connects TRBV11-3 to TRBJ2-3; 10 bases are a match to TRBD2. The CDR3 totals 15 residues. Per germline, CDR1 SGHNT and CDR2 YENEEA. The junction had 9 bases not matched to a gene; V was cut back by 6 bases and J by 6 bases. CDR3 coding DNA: TGTGCCAGCAGAGTTACCCCACTAGCGGGGGATACGCAGTATTTT. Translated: CASRVTPLAGDTQYF.

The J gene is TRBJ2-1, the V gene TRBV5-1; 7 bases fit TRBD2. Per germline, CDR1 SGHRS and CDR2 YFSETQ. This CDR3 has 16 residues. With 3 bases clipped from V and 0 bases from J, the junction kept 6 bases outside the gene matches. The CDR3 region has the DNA TGCGCCAGCAGCTGGGCTAGCGGACGCTCCTACAATGAGCAGTTCTTC. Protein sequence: CASSWASGRSYNEQFF.

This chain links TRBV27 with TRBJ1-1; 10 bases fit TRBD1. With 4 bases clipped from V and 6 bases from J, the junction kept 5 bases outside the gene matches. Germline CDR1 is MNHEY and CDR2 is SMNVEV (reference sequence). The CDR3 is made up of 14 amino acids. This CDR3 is CASSSGDRGPEAFF. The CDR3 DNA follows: TGTGCCAGCAGTTCGGGGGACAGGGGTCCTGAAGCTTTCTTT.

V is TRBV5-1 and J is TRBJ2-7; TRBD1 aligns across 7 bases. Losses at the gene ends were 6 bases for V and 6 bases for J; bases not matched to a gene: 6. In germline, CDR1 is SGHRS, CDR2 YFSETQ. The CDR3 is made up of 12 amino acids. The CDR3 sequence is CASTPNRGEQYF. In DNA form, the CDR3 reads TGCGCCAGCACACCCAACAGGGGCGAGCAGTACTTC.

The chain's CDR3 is CASSESYRSSGNTIYF. The CDR3 nucleotides read TGTGCCAGCAGCGAATCTTACAGGAGCTCTGGAAACACCATATATTTT. The rearrangement links TRBV9 to TRBJ1-3; perhaps TRBD1 as D (5 bases). V dropped 3 bases and J dropped 0 bases, with 13 bases sitting between them. Germline lookup yields CDR1 SGDLS and CDR2 YYNGEE. The CDR3 length is 16 residues.

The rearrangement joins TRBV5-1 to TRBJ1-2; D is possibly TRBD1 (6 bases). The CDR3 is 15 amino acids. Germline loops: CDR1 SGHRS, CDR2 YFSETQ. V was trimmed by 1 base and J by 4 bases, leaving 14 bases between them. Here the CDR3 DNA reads TGCGCCAGCAGCTTGACAGGGACCGCTGGCTATGGCTACACCTTC. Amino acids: CASSLTGTAGYGYTF.

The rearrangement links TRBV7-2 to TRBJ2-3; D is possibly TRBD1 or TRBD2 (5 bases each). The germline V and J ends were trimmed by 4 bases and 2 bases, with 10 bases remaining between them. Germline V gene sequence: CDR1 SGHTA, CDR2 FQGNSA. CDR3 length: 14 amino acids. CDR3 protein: CASSWGRNTDTQYF. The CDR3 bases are TGTGCCAGCAGCTGGGGACGGAACACAGATACGCAGTATTTT.

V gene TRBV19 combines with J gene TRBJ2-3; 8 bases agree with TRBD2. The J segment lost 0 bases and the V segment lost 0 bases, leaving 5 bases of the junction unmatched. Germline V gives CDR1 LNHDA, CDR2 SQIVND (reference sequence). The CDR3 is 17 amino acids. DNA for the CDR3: TGTGCCAGTAGTATAGATCGAACTAGCGGTAGCACAGATACGCAGTATTTT. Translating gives CASSIDRTSGSTDTQYF.

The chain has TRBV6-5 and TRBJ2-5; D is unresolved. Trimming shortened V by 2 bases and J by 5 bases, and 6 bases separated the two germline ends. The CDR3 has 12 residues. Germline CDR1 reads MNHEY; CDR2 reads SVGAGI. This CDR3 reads CASSYGEETQYF. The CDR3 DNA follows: TGTGCCAGCAGTTACGGCGAGGAGACCCAGTACTTC.

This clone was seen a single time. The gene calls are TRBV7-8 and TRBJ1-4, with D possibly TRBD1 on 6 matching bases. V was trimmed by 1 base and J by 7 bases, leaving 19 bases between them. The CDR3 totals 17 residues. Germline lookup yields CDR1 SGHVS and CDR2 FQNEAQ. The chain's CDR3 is CASSLEASGALGEKLFF. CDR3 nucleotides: TGTGCCAGCAGCTTAGAGGCGTCAGGGGCACTAGGTGAAAAACTGTTTTTT.

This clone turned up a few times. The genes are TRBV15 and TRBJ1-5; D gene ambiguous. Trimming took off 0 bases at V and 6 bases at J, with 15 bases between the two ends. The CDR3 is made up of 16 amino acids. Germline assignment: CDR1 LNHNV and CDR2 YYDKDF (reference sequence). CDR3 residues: CATSREGREETQPQHF. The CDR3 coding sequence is TGTGCCACCAGCAGAGAAGGTAGGGAGGAGACTCAGCCCCAGCATTTT.